The 29 T cell receptor beta chains below were found in one sample sequenced in a study of T-cell memory formation after mild COVID-19. TCRdb independently ran MiXCR on the 5' RACE reads; one entry per CDR3 protein. The data show under 650,000 distinct CDR3 sequences, about 20% seen once. The sample comprised PBMCs or a T cell subset sorted from them (not recorded which). Every receptor here comes from an adult woman who had mild COVID-19 (a few samples of this study predate the infection). Cell type and time point are not known.

V and J are TRBV25-1 and TRBJ2-7; 7 positions match TRBD2. V shed 3 bases and J 3 bases; nucleotides not matched to a gene: 5. The CDR3 covers 14 residues. Germline V CDR1 and CDR2: MGHDK, SYGVNS. In nucleotides, the CDR3 is TGTGCCAGCAGTGAGGGGGGGTACTACTACGAGCAGTACTTC. Translated, it gives CASSEGGYYYEQYF.

The chain couples TRBV25-1 to TRBJ1-4; D unclear. Looked up from germline, CDR1 is MGHDK and CDR2 is SYGVNS. The CDR3 runs 15 residues. V gave up 1 base and J gave up 8 bases, with 14 bases separating them. The CDR3 protein is CASSEWDEGVEKLFF. The CDR3 DNA is TGTGCCAGCAGTGAATGGGATGAAGGCGTAGAAAAACTGTTTTTT.

The V and J genes are TRBV29-1 and TRBJ1-2; a possible D gene is TRBD1 (5 bases). CDR3 size: 13 residues. Per germline, CDR1 SQVTM and CDR2 ANQGSEA. Trimming shortened V by 4 bases and J by 1 base, and 10 bases separated the two germline ends. The DNA for the CDR3 is TGCAGCGTTGCCGCGGGGGGTAACTATGGCTACACCTTC. Translation gives CSVAAGGNYGYTF.

This clonotype was counted between two and nine times. The gene calls are TRBV24-1 and TRBJ2-1; D gene ambiguous. The ends were cut back, 1 base at V and 4 bases at J, with 7 bases in the middle. The CDR3 runs 14 residues. The germline V gene encodes CDR1 KGHDR and CDR2 SFDVKD. The CDR3 is CATSDFGLYNEQFF. In nucleotides, the CDR3 is TGTGCCACCAGTGATTTTGGGTTATACAATGAGCAGTTCTTC.

This clonotype was detected only a few times. The chain carries TRBV13 and TRBJ2-5, with TRBD1 matching over 7 bases. The germline gives CDR1 PRHDT, CDR2 FYEKMQ (reference sequence). J lost 5 bases, V lost 2 bases, and 8 bases had no gene match. This CDR3 has 15 amino acids. The CDR3 DNA follows: TGTGCCAGCAGCTTACGCCCACAGGGGATTGAGACCCAGTACTTC. This gives the protein CASSLRPQGIETQYF.

This clonotype came up a few times. The chain employs TRBV20-1 and TRBJ2-7; D may be TRBD2 (7 bases). This CDR3 is built from 14 residues. The V end lost 0 bases, the J end lost 2 bases, and 11 bases lay between the germline ends. The V gene's germline CDR1 is DFQATT and CDR2 SNEGSKA (reference sequence). The chain's CDR3 is CSAREGGQAYEQYF. Here the CDR3 DNA reads TGCAGTGCTAGAGAGGGGGGGCAAGCCTACGAGCAGTACTTC.

There are a few counts of this clonotype. This chain connects TRBV9 to TRBJ2-3, with TRBD2 identical over 9 bases. With V trimmed by 3 bases and J by 0 bases, 8 bases remained unmatched. Germline CDR1 and CDR2: SGDLS and YYNGEE. This CDR3 spans 17 amino acids. DNA of the CDR3: TGTGCCAGCAGCGCCTTCCAACTAGCGGGTAGCACAGATACGCAGTATTTT. Amino acid sequence: CASSAFQLAGSTDTQYF. The complete variable domain, with remaining parts taken from reference TRBV9 and TRBJ2-3, reads DSGVTQTPKHLITATGQRVTLRCSPRSGDLSVYWYQQSLDQGLQFLIQYYNGEERAKGNILERFSAQQFPDLHSELNLSSLELGDSALYFCASSAFQLAGSTDTQYFGPGTRLTVL.

The V gene is TRBV19, the J gene TRBJ2-7, with D hard to call. V was pared by 7 bases and J by 6 bases, with 10 bases between. The germline V gene encodes CDR1 LNHDA and CDR2 SQIVND (reference sequence). CDR3 length equals 11 residues. The CDR3 DNA follows: TGTGCCAGTAAGGGCCCACTCGAGCAGTACTTC. Its protein is CASKGPLEQYF.

The V gene is TRBV9, the J gene TRBJ2-3, with TRBD2 identical over 11 bases. The CDR3 totals 17 residues. The V gene's germline CDR1 is SGDLS and CDR2 YYNGEE. With V trimmed by 0 bases and J by 5 bases, 8 bases remained unmatched. CDR3 in amino acids: CASSVEGTSGGEDTQYF. The CDR3, as DNA: TGTGCCAGCAGCGTAGAGGGAACTAGCGGGGGTGAAGATACGCAGTATTTT.

The chain combines TRBV7-3 with TRBJ2-1; the match to TRBD2 covers 7 bases. The CDR3 length is 13 residues. V trimming: 4 bases; J trimming: 12 bases; junction bases outside the gene matches: 9. Germline CDR1 and CDR2: SGHTA and FQGTGA. CDR3 amino acids: CASSSGGGEGQFF. Here the CDR3 DNA reads TGTGCCAGCAGCTCCGGGGGTGGGGAGGGGCAGTTCTTC. Together with reference TRBV7-3 and TRBJ2-1, the CDR3 gives the full variable domain: GAGVSQTPSNKVTEKGKYVELRCDPISGHTALYWYRQSLGQGPEFLIYFQGTGAADDSGLPNDRFFAVRPEGSVSTLKIQRTERGDSAVYLCASSSGGGEGQFFGPGTRLTVL.

This clonotype was counted at least ten times. The V and J genes are TRBV7-6 and TRBJ2-1, with 13 bases fitting TRBD2. The V segment lost 0 bases and the J segment 8 bases; nucleotides outside the gene matches: 4. CDR3 size: 16 residues. Germline-derived CDR1 and CDR2 are SGHVS and FNYEAQ. In DNA form, the CDR3 reads TGTGCCAGCAGCTTAGCCGGGACTAGCGGGGCCCATGAGCAGTTCTTC. Its translation: CASSLAGTSGAHEQFF.

This clonotype occurred a few times. This chain connects TRBV24-1 to TRBJ2-3, with 10 bases fitting TRBD2. Germline V CDR1 and CDR2: KGHDR, SFDVKD. The CDR3 has 16 amino acids. The V and J ends lost 3 bases and 7 bases, in that order; junction bases with no gene match: 9. CDR3 amino acids: CATSDPLAGELYTQYF. CDR3 sequence (DNA): TGTGCCACCAGTGATCCTCTAGCGGGAGAATTGTATACGCAGTATTTT.

In this sample, this clonotype turned up a few times. This chain joins TRBV5-6 and TRBJ2-5, with D possibly being TRBD2 (6 bases). V was clipped by 0 bases and J by 6 bases, with 12 bases between them. CDR1 SGHDT and CDR2 YYEEEE come from the germline V gene. The CDR3 consists of 14 residues. The CDR3 nucleotides read TGTGCCAGCAGCTTGGCCCGTGGGAGGCAGACCCAGTACTTC. Its protein product is CASSLARGRQTQYF.

The chain is built from TRBV7-2 and TRBJ2-7, with 9 bases that match TRBD2. Trimming took 6 bases from V and 1 from J; bases not matched to a gene: 13. There are 17 residues in the CDR3. Germline assignment: CDR1 SGHTA and CDR2 FQGNSA. This CDR3 is CASRQAGGPRWSYEQYF. DNA for the CDR3: TGTGCCAGCAGACAAGCGGGGGGCCCGCGGTGGTCCTACGAGCAGTACTTC.

The rearrangement uses TRBV6-5 and TRBJ1-5, with D uncertain. V was trimmed by 2 bases and J by 4 bases, leaving 6 bases between them. The CDR3 length is 13 residues. CDR1 and CDR2 (germline): MNHEY, SVGAGI. The CDR3 region has the DNA TGTGCCAGCAGTTACCGGGATAATCAGCCCCAGCATTTT. Its translation is CASSYRDNQPQHF.

This clonotype appeared a few times. This chain links TRBV12-3 or TRBV12-4 with TRBJ1-5; D gene ambiguous. The CDR3 runs 14 residues. Trimming cost V 6 bases and J 6 bases, with 15 bases left between them. Here the CDR3 reads CASSPSDRGQPQHF. Written as DNA, the CDR3 is TGTGCCAGCAGCCCTAGCGACCGGGGTCAGCCCCAGCATTTT.

V and J are TRBV10-3 and TRBJ2-3, with 9 nucleotides matching TRBD1. V dropped 6 bases and J dropped 4; count of bases not matched to a gene: 5. The germline CDR1 and CDR2 sequences are ENHRY and SYGVKD. This CDR3 is built from 14 residues. The CDR3: CAIRDTGGADTQYF. CDR3 DNA sequence: TGTGCCATCAGGGACACAGGGGGCGCAGATACGCAGTATTTT.

This clonotype was seen ten or more times. V gene TRBV5-5 combines with J gene TRBJ2-1; possible D gene TRBD2, 6 bases. CDR1 and CDR2 from the germline V gene are SGHKS and YYEKEE (reference sequence). With 0 bases removed from V and 8 bases from J, the gap between germline ends came to 15 bases. This CDR3 region has 15 residues. CDR3 nucleotide sequence: TGTGCCAGCAGCTTGGGGGGGACTGCTTCTCATGAGCAGTTCTTC. This sequence encodes CASSLGGTASHEQFF.

This chain connects TRBV27 to TRBJ2-3, with 9 positions matching TRBD1. The V gene's germline CDR1 is MNHEY and CDR2 SMNVEV (reference sequence). V was clipped by 5 bases and J by 4 bases; unmatched bases: 10. The CDR3 is made up of 16 amino acids. CDR3: CASSRLDRGAPDTQYF. The CDR3 DNA reads TGTGCCAGCAGTCGCTTGGACAGGGGCGCCCCAGATACGCAGTATTTT.

The chain couples TRBV5-1 to TRBJ2-7, with D perhaps matching TRBD2 (6 bases). The ends were cut back, 4 bases at V and 6 bases at J, with 23 bases in the middle. Looked up from germline, CDR1 is SGHRS and CDR2 is YFSETQ. The CDR3 covers 16 residues. Here the CDR3 reads CASSPSAQLARSEQYF. CDR3 sequence (DNA): TGCGCCAGCAGCCCCTCGGCCCAACTAGCCCGAAGCGAGCAGTACTTC.

This clonotype was detected a few times. This sequence joins TRBV11-3 and TRBJ1-6; 8 nucleotides agree with TRBD1. Trimming removed 1 base from V and 7 bases from J; junction bases left unmatched: 3. Per germline, CDR1 SGHNT and CDR2 YENEEA. This CDR3 comprises 15 residues. The CDR3 here is CASSLGTGSNSPLHF. CDR3 nucleotides: TGTGCCAGCAGCTTAGGGACAGGGAGCAATTCACCCCTCCACTTT.

This clonotype was detected ten times or more. This sequence joins TRBV6-5 and TRBJ2-5; D remains ambiguous. CDR1 MNHEY and CDR2 SVGAGI come from the germline V gene. V lost 4 bases, J lost 7 bases, and 10 bases lay in between. The CDR3 sequence is 12 residues long. This chain's CDR3 is CASSSPPSTQYF. The CDR3 DNA reads as TGTGCCAGCAGTTCACCCCCCTCGACCCAGTACTTC.

This clonotype was recorded a few times. Germline and junction disagree at one end, which may indicate a read error. The chain employs TRBV12-3 or TRBV12-4 and TRBJ2-4; D ambiguous. This CDR3 comprises 14 residues. The CDR3 DNA reads as TGTACCAGCAGTTTGTCGGGCAGTAAAAACATTCAGTACTTC. Protein sequence: CTSSLSGSKNIQYF.

The chain uses TRBV5-5 and TRBJ2-1, with TRBD2 matching 10 bases. CDR3 length equals 14 residues. The germline CDR1 and CDR2 sequences are SGHKS and YYEKEE (reference sequence). The junction had 6 bases not matched to a gene; V was cut back by 3 bases and J by 9 bases. The CDR3 reads CASSWGTSEGEQFF. The CDR3 bases are TGTGCCAGCAGCTGGGGGACTAGCGAAGGTGAGCAGTTCTTC.

The chain is built from TRBV7-8 and TRBJ1-4; D perhaps matches TRBD1 (5 bases). V dropped 3 bases and J dropped 5 bases, with 16 bases sitting between them. Looked up from germline, CDR1 is SGHVS and CDR2 is FQNEAQ. This CDR3 has 16 residues. This CDR3 reads CASSLSPGAANEKLFF. DNA of the CDR3: TGTGCCAGCAGCTTGAGTCCCGGGGCAGCAAATGAAAAACTGTTTTTT.

This chain connects TRBV4-1 to TRBJ1-1; perhaps TRBD1 as D (6 bases). Per germline, CDR1 MGHRA and CDR2 YSYEKL. Trimming took 1 base from V and 0 from J, leaving 12 bases between them. The CDR3 consists of 16 residues. The CDR3 DNA reads TGCGCCAGCAGCCAAGGGTTTACAGGGTTGAACACTGAAGCTTTCTTT. Amino acids: CASSQGFTGLNTEAFF.

This clonotype was counted a few times. This chain links TRBV7-3 with TRBJ2-2; D is uncertain. Germline V lookup: CDR1 SGHTA, CDR2 FQGTGA. V lost 5 bases, J lost 7 bases, and 8 bases lay in between. CDR3 size: 12 residues. CDR3 residues: CASSLAIGELFF. DNA of the CDR3: TGTGCCAGCAGCCTCGCCATCGGGGAGCTGTTTTTT.

The chain uses TRBV13 and TRBJ1-2; D possibly corresponds to TRBD1 (5 bases). This CDR3 has 21 residues. The germline gives CDR1 PRHDT, CDR2 FYEKMQ (reference sequence). V was pared by 5 bases and J by 4 bases, with 35 bases between. CDR3: CASSTPRDSAGGSGLSYGYTF. The CDR3 DNA sequence: TGTGCCAGCAGCACCCCTCGGGACTCGGCCGGGGGGAGCGGACTTTCCTATGGCTACACCTTC.

V gene TRBV12-3 or TRBV12-4 combines with J gene TRBJ2-7; 7 bases are a match to TRBD1. The CDR3 runs to 13 residues. J lost 5 bases, V lost 5 bases, and 6 bases had no gene match. The CDR3 DNA sequence: TGTGCCAGCAGTCCGGACAGGTGGAACGAGCAGTACTTC. It translates to CASSPDRWNEQYF.